A single sample gave rise to the 9 T cell receptor beta chains below, sequenced in a study of blood T cell repertoires in COVID-19 (dated by TCRdb to 2020 to 2022). The library relied on the immunoSEQ multiplex PCR assay. TCRdb stores this immuneACCESS table with in-frame sequences only. Part of the clones is absent; in the studies checked, under half of the shortfall reflects unresolved V genes, and no reason is known for the rest. The sample table records about 150,000 clones; approximately 81% of these occur just once. The ten largest clones represent roughly 7.3% of the sample. Material: PBMCs or T cells enriched from blood (not recorded which). These receptors were taken from a woman in her 50s who had recovered from COVID-19.

The gene calls are TRBV28 and TRBJ2-7; 8 positions match TRBD2. V gave up 6 bases and J gave up 2 bases; unmatched junction bases: 6. The CDR3 is made up of 14 amino acids. Germline CDR1 reads MDHEN; CDR2 reads SYDVKM. CDR3 sequence: CASRKSGSPYEQYF. The DNA for the CDR3 is TGTGCCAGCAGGAAGAGCGGGAGTCCCTACGAGCAGTACTTC.

The chain couples TRBV19 to TRBJ1-6, with 8 bases identical to TRBD1. With V trimmed by 3 bases and J by 2 bases, 15 bases remained unmatched. The CDR3 contains 20 residues. Germline values: CDR1 LNHDA, CDR2 SQIVND (reference sequence). In nucleotides, the CDR3 is TGTGCCAGTAGTATCAGATCAACAGGGGGAACGGGCCCCTATAATTCACCCCTCCACTTT. Residues: CASSIRSTGGTGPYNSPLHF.

This rearrangement joins TRBV5-4 to TRBJ2-1, with TRBD1 matching over 7 bases. V trimming: 2 bases; J trimming: 4 bases; junction bases outside the gene matches: 6. This CDR3 is 15 amino acids long. The V gene's germline CDR1 is SGHNT and CDR2 YYREEE (reference sequence). CDR3 DNA: TGTGCCAGCAGCTTAGACAGGGAACCGTACAATGAGCAGTTCTTC. Protein: CASSLDREPYNEQFF. Complete variable domain (other parts from reference TRBV5-4 and TRBJ2-1): ETGVTQSPTHLIKTRGQQVTLRCSSQSGHNTVSWYQQALGQGPQFIFQYYREEENGRGNFPPRFSGLQFPNYSSELNVNALELDDSALYLCASSLDREPYNEQFFGPGTRLTVL.

This clone appeared a few times. V gene TRBV5-1 combines with J gene TRBJ2-7; no reliable D call. The CDR3 length is 14 residues. Germline V gene sequence: CDR1 SGHRS, CDR2 YFSETQ. V was trimmed by 5 bases and J by 0 bases, leaving 12 bases between them. The CDR3 sequence: CASRSTSSSYEQYF. The CDR3 bases are TGCGCCAGCAGAAGCACCTCAAGCTCCTACGAGCAGTACTTC.

V usage is TRBV12-3 or TRBV12-4 and J usage is TRBJ1-2, with D possibly being TRBD1 (6 bases). The CDR3 contains 12 residues. V lost 2 bases, J lost 6 bases, and 7 bases lay in between. As DNA, the CDR3 is TGTGCCAGCAGTTTACGGACAGATGGCTACACCTTC. It specifies CASSLRTDGYTF.

Of note for this clone: Sequence at one end of the junction differs from germline and may be a read error. The V and J genes are TRBV7-9 and TRBJ1-4; a possible D gene is TRBD1 (5 bases). The CDR3 runs 16 residues. Germline lookup yields CDR1 SEHNR and CDR2 FQNEAQ (reference sequence). The CDR3: CASSSSRDYYNENLFF. CDR3 nucleotides: TGTGCCAGCAGCTCGTCTAGGGACTACTATAATGAAAACCTGTTTTTT.

The V gene is TRBV2, the J gene TRBJ1-5, with TRBD1 identical over 8 bases. Trimming took 2 bases from V and 7 from J; bases not matched to a gene: 7. Germline CDR1 and CDR2: SNHLY and FYNNEI. The CDR3 is made up of 15 amino acids. CDR3 amino acids: CASSETDRGGQPQHF. In nucleotides, the CDR3 is TGTGCCAGCAGTGAAACCGACAGGGGAGGGCAGCCCCAGCATTTT.

The J gene is TRBJ2-7, the V gene TRBV18, with D possibly matching TRBD2 (7 bases). Looked up from germline, CDR1 is KGHSH and CDR2 is LQKENI. The ends were cut back, 2 bases at V and 3 bases at J, with 14 bases in the middle. The CDR3 totals 15 residues. The CDR3 protein is CASSPISGGDYEQYF. CDR3 coding DNA: TGTGCCAGCTCACCAATTTCGGGGGGCGACTACGAGCAGTACTTC.

The chain is built from TRBV7-9 and TRBJ2-7, with D possibly TRBD1 on 5 matching bases. V was cut by 5 bases and J by 2 bases, with 13 bases left in between. The CDR3 runs to 14 residues. Germline V gene data show CDR1 as SEHNR and CDR2 as FQNEAQ (reference sequence). The CDR3 coding sequence is TGTGCCAGCAGCCTCAGTGACAGCGCCTACGAGCAGTACTTC. It yields the protein CASSLSDSAYEQYF.